The present TCR beta chain was sequenced within a study of technical replicates of blood from a handful of donors. Method: immunoSEQ multiplex PCR; TCRdb's copy keeps in-frame clones and lacks some. This table has around 13,000 clones, 65% to 90% appearing once. The specimen was PBMCs. The clonotype originates from a human donor in good health.

The CDR3 loop reads CASSALLGDHNEQFF. The CDR3 DNA is TGTGCCAGCAGCGCGCTACTAGGCGACCACAATGAGCAGTTCTTC. This chain uses TRBV7-6 with TRBJ2-1, with TRBD2 as a possible D gene (5 bases). The germline V gene encodes CDR1 SGHVS and CDR2 FNYEAQ. The CDR3 has 15 residues. The V and J ends lost 5 bases and 5 bases respectively, with 16 bases between them. Combining the CDR3 with reference TRBV7-6 and TRBJ2-1 gives the whole variable domain GAGVSQSPRYKVTKRGQDVALRCDPISGHVSLYWYRQALGQGPEFLTYFNYEAQQDKSGLPNDRFSAERPEGSISTLTIQRTEQRDSAMYRCASSALLGDHNEQFFGPGTRLTVL.